This TCR beta chain was sequenced in a study of cytomegalovirus exposure and HLA in healthy donors. Whole-study context: The same platform was used for the 130 or so validation repertoires as for the 666 first-cohort repertoires, as reported in a later analysis. Study outcomes and limitations: Cytomegalovirus status was reportedly diagnosed by the classifier with high sensitivity and specificity.

CDR1 is DFQATT and CDR2 is SNEGSKA in the germline V gene (reference sequence). The CDR3 covers 11 residues. In the case of this clone: As yet, its antigen is unknown. Relative to the germline gene, one junction end is altered; a read error may explain this.

Assay: immunoSEQ multiplex PCR; the TCRdb copy retains only in-frame clones and omits some. This sample yields 130,000 to 150,000 clones, of which 89% are seen a single time; over 9% belongs to the top ten. This TCR came from a woman aged 18-29 years in good health and CMV-seropositive. Sequencing was done on a sample of PBMCs. The chain joins TRBV20-1 to TRBJ1-4; 8 nucleotides align to TRBD1. In DNA, the CDR3 is TGCAGTGCTCCTAGAGGTAGGACAGGGATTTTT. As protein: CSAPRGRTGIF.